This TCR beta chain was retrieved from a study of identical twins. A word on this clonotype: As yet, its antigen is unknown.

There are 14 residues in the CDR3. Germline CDR1 is SQVTM and CDR2 is ANQGSEA. The authors used template switching to add a universal primer site and gave cDNA unique molecular identifiers. TCRdb processed the 5' RACE reads anew with MiXCR; each CDR3 protein has one entry. The repertoire holds roughly 260,000 distinct CDR3 sequences, over 13% seen once, with 8.8% in the top ten. Every donor was a healthy Caucasian. Regarding the study as a whole: Model-predicted out-of-frame TCR alpha sharing fell below observed values in monozygotic twins. Invariant MAIT and iNKT cells could partly confound zero-insertion analyses.

The sequenced material came from memory (CD45RO+) T cells sorted from blood. This sequence originates from a woman between 18 and 30 years old in good health. This sequence joins TRBV29-1 and TRBJ2-5, with TRBD2 matching over 7 bases. CDR3 loop: CSYRDYRYQETQYF. The DNA of the CDR3 is TGCAGTTACCGGGACTATAGATACCAAGAGACCCAGTACTTC. Based on the CDR3 plus reference TRBV29-1 and TRBJ2-5, the full variable domain is SAVISQKPSRDICQRGTSLTIQCQVDSQVTMMFWYRQQPGQSLTLIATANQGSEATYESGFVIDKFPISRPNLTFSTLTVSNMSPEDSSIYLCSYRDYRYQETQYFGPGTRLLVL.